The rows below give T cell receptor beta chains drawn from one sample of a study of cytomegalovirus exposure and HLA in healthy donors. Libraries were prepared by immunoSEQ multiplex PCR; TCRdb keeps only in-frame clonotypes and omits some of them. The data hold around 91,000 clones, with around 78% observed a single time. Sequencing was carried out using PBMCs. The receptors were gathered from a male donor in good health and CMV-seropositive. The CDR3 runs from the conserved cysteine through the conserved F or W.

v_gene: TRBV7-6
CDR3aa: CASSSLRGQPYEQYF

v_gene: TRBV28
CDR3aa: CASSLYRGLMNTEAFF

v_gene: TRBV5-6
CDR3aa: CASSLGGTGYEQYF

v_gene: TRBV7-9
CDR3aa: CASRRPGTSRSDTQYF

v_gene: TRBV6-5
CDR3aa: CASSYSMRNGEFF

v_gene: TRBV7-9
CDR3aa: CASSSAQGEWNSPLHF

v_gene: TRBV5-6
CDR3aa: CASSLNTPGPVTNRRGYTF

v_gene: TRBV27
CDR3aa: CASSRSGDYEQYF

v_gene: TRBV12-2
CDR3aa: CASRLTRGTRPEAFF

v_gene: TRBV5-1
CDR3aa: CASSYSGVSSGANVLTF

v_gene: TRBV27
CDR3aa: CASSEQGMNTEAFF

v_gene: TRBV20-1
CDR3aa: CSARADYEQYF

v_gene: TRBV7-2
CDR3aa: CASSQYPTGINYGYTF

v_gene: TRBV30
CDR3aa: CAWTGFMNTEAFF

v_gene: TRBV2
CDR3aa: CASRLPGQAYEQYF

v_gene: TRBV6-1
CDR3aa: CASSESINIYEQYF

v_gene: TRBV18
CDR3aa: CASSPLSRGGKYEQYF

v_gene: TRBV2
CDR3aa: CASSEQAYEQYF

v_gene: TRBV27
CDR3aa: CASSRRLDGGELFF

v_gene: TRBV28
CDR3aa: CASSLVQGNTDTQYF

v_gene: TRBV27
CDR3aa: CASSDRDRGYTF

v_gene: TRBV30
CDR3aa: CACPNTTPTDSSGNTIYF

v_gene: TRBV27
CDR3aa: CASSLGSGASRYEQYF

v_gene: TRBV5-4
CDR3aa: CAATGTGGKNEQFF

v_gene: TRBV4-1
CDR3aa: CASSQVDSYEQYF

v_gene: TRBV7-7
CDR3aa: CASSSGTGVGNEQFF

v_gene: TRBV19
CDR3aa: CASSTDWSNEQFF

v_gene: TRBV5-1
CDR3aa: CASSLFDSQETQYF

v_gene: TRBV9
CDR3aa: CASSSLTGDNEQFF

v_gene: TRBV18
CDR3aa: CASSPGGRAFEQYF

v_gene: TRBV10-3
CDR3aa: CAISEAPPGQGSREQYF

v_gene: TRBV28
CDR3aa: CASRVQGNTEAFF

v_gene: TRBV11-2
CDR3aa: CASSLSGNGYTF

v_gene: TRBV27
CDR3aa: CASRPPGTHGSYEQYF

v_gene: TRBV6-5
CDR3aa: CASSGGGPSQYF

v_gene: TRBV12-5
CDR3aa: CASGFGQGYTEAFF

v_gene: TRBV6-5
CDR3aa: CASKASGGRETQYF

v_gene: TRBV5-1
CDR3aa: CASSTEQGSNSPLHF

v_gene: TRBV2
CDR3aa: CASSDPGGIRSNQPQHF

v_gene: TRBV19
CDR3aa: CASSAGTGYYEQYF

v_gene: TRBV21-1
CDR3aa: CASSNNSYEQYF